What follows are 10 T cell receptor beta chains derived from one specimen sequenced in a study of tissue T cells after allogeneic stem cell transplantation. The repertoire was sequenced with immunoSEQ multiplex PCR; TCRdb's copy has only in-frame clones and lacks some. This sample has approximately 47,000 clones, with less than 75% found just once. The source material was sorted cells pooled from one or two spleens. Source of these receptors: a pool of C57BL/6 mice in good health.

A few counts support this clone. Gene names and germline refer to mouse. Coverage ceases 1 residue before the CDR3 finishes, and the germline J gene fills in the end. The rearrangement uses TRBV26 and TRBJ2-2; 7 positions match TRBD1. Trimming removed 4 bases from V and 4 bases from J; junction bases left unmatched: 3. The CDR3 sequence is 14 residues long. Germline CDR1 and CDR2: KGHPV and FQNQEV (reference sequence). The sequenced part of the CDR3 DNA is TGTGCCAGCAGTCAACAGGGGTTCACCGGGCAGCTCTAC. Its protein is CASSQQGFTGQLY. The entire CDR3 is CASSQQGFTGQLYF.

In regard to this clone: All gene names here are mouse names. The read terminates 1 residue ahead of where the CDR3 ends, so the germline J gene completes it. V is TRBV2 and J is TRBJ2-2, with 9 bases aligning to TRBD1. Germline CDR1 reads LGHNA; CDR2 reads YSYQKL. This CDR3 is 15 amino acids long. V dropped 4 bases and J dropped 4; count of bases not matched to a gene: 4. The CDR3 DNA, read in part, is TGTGCCAGCAGCCCGACAGGGGGAGTCACCGGGCAGCTCTAC. Protein: CASSPTGGVTGQLY. The complete CDR3 reads CASSPTGGVTGQLYF. The full variable domain, with the rest looked up from reference TRBV2 and TRBJ2-2, is DPKIIQKPKYLVAVTGSEKILICEQYLGHNAMYWYRQSAKKPLEFMFSYSYQKLMDNQTASSRFQPQSSKKNHLDLQITALKPDDSATYFCASSPTGGVTGQLYFGEGSKLTVL.

Regarding this clone: Gene and germline names: mouse. With the read ending 1 residue before the CDR3 end, the germline J gene is used to fill in that end. The chain links TRBV29 to TRBJ1-1; 9 bases fit TRBD1. This CDR3 comprises 15 residues. CDR1 and CDR2 from the germline V gene are MSHET and SYDVDS. The trim removed 4 bases at V and 4 bases at J, leaving 7 bases unmatched. The CDR3 sequence: CASSSGTGRGTEVFF. Incomplete CDR3 DNA: TGTGCTAGCAGTTCTGGGACAGGGAGGGGCACAGAAGTCTTC.

For this clone: Here the gene names and germline are mouse. The CDR3 end lies 1 residue beyond the end of the read and is filled in from the germline J gene. The genes are TRBV5 and TRBJ2-4, with D tentatively TRBD2 (6 bases). Trimming removed 0 bases from V and 1 base from J, with 8 bases in between. The germline V gene has CDR1 LGHNA and CDR2 YNLKQL (reference sequence). The CDR3 has 15 amino acids. The CDR3 DNA, read in part, is TGTGCCAGCAGCCAAGATATGGGGGGTCAAAACACCTTGTAC. This encodes CASSQDMGGQNTLY. The whole CDR3 region reads CASSQDMGGQNTLYF.

Remarks on this clone: The gene symbols are mouse symbols. The sequenced fragment ends 1 residue before the CDR3 boundary, so the rest is inferred from the germline J gene. The chain has TRBV13-2 and TRBJ2-4; 7 bases align to TRBD2. CDR1 and CDR2 from the germline V gene are NNHNN and SYGAGS (reference sequence). This CDR3 is built from 14 residues. With V trimmed by 3 bases and J by 1 base, 2 bases remained unmatched. This CDR3 is CASGATGGQNTLYF. The CDR3 DNA, read in part, is TGTGCCAGCGGTGCTACTGGGGGTCAAAACACCTTGTAC.

The table lists this clone with a few counts. Gene names and germline refer to mouse. Coverage ceases 1 residue before the CDR3 finishes, and the germline J gene fills in the end. At the DNA level, this CDR3 is encoded by other sequences in the same sample as well. This chain joins TRBV13-2 and TRBJ2-1; 10 bases are a match to TRBD2. V gave up 5 bases and J gave up 1 base; unmatched junction bases: 0. The CDR3 is made up of 14 amino acids. Germline-derived CDR1 and CDR2 are NNHNN and SYGAGS (reference sequence). The DNA read from the CDR3 is TGTGCCAGCGGGGACTGGGGGAACTATGCTGAGCAGTTC. This sequence encodes CASGDWGNYAEQF. The entire CDR3 reads CASGDWGNYAEQFF.

About this clone: These gene names are mouse names. The read terminates 1 residue ahead of where the CDR3 ends, so the germline J gene completes it. The chain combines TRBV16 with TRBJ2-2; TRBD1 aligns across 10 bases. The CDR3 is made up of 17 amino acids. From germline, CDR1 is SGHSA and CDR2 FRNQAP. V shed 4 bases, J shed 4 bases, and the junction held 9 bases outside the gene matches. CDR3 DNA (partial): TGTGCAAGCAGCTCAAATCGACAGGGGGCTTTCACCGGGCAGCTCTAC. This codes for CASSSNRQGAFTGQLY. The whole CDR3 protein is CASSSNRQGAFTGQLYF.

This clone was counted between two and nine times. All gene names here are mouse names. Read coverage stops 1 residue before the CDR3 terminus; the germline J gene supplies the remainder. The chain recombines TRBV1 with TRBJ1-5; TRBD1 might be the D (5 bases). Germline V gene sequence: CDR1 NSQYPW, CDR2 LRSPGD (reference sequence). This CDR3 has 15 residues. V was shortened by 3 bases and J by 1 base, with 10 bases between the two germline ends. CDR3 bases read: TGCACCTGCAGTGCTCCCCGGGGGAACAACCAGGCTCCGCTT. It yields the protein CTCSAPRGNNQAPL. In full, the CDR3 reads CTCSAPRGNNQAPLF.

Turning to this clone: Mouse gene names and germline throughout. Read data end 1 residue before the CDR3 end; the end is taken from the germline J gene. The chain recombines TRBV3 with TRBJ2-3; D is uncertain. Trimming cost V 4 bases and J 0 bases, with 5 bases left between them. The CDR3 is made up of 13 amino acids. Germline-derived CDR1 and CDR2 are SNHLY and FYNGKV (reference sequence). The CDR3: CASSSFSAETLYF. CDR3 DNA (partial): TGTGCCAGCAGCTCCTTTAGTGCAGAAACGCTGTAT.

As to this clone: Germline and genes: mouse. The read stops 1 residue short of the end of the CDR3; the missing end is completed from the germline J gene. This chain connects TRBV13-1 to TRBJ1-3; the D is unclear. Germline loops: CDR1 NSHNY, CDR2 SYGAGN. V dropped 2 bases and J dropped 0 bases, with 3 bases sitting between them. The CDR3 length is 13 residues. CDR3 amino acids: CASSEDSGNTLYF. The CDR3 DNA, read in part, is TGTGCCAGCAGTGAAGATTCTGGAAATACGCTCTAT.